The 11 T cell receptor beta chains given below trace back to one sample, sequenced in a study of neurological immune-mediated disorders. TCRdb reprocessed the 5' RACE reads via MiXCR and lists one record per CDR3 protein. This table has about 78,000 distinct CDR3 sequences, roughly 4.7% appearing once. Sequenced: PBMCs. These TCRs come from a woman in her twenties or thirties with multiple sclerosis.

This clonotype showed up many times. This chain uses TRBV5-1 with TRBJ2-3, with 9 bases aligning to TRBD2. Germline V lookup: CDR1 SGHRS, CDR2 YFSETQ. V was clipped by 3 bases and J by 3 bases; unmatched bases: 5. This CDR3 has 15 amino acids. The CDR3 reads CASSSGAGGTDTQYF. CDR3 nucleotides: TGCGCCAGCAGCTCGGGAGCGGGAGGAACAGATACGCAGTATTTT.

V gene TRBV20-1 combines with J gene TRBJ2-3, with D uncertain. The CDR3 contains 13 residues. V lost 5 bases and J lost 0, with 9 bases in between. The germline V gene has CDR1 DFQATT and CDR2 SNEGSKA (reference sequence). The CDR3 nucleotides read TGCAGTGCTGCCGGCATTAGCACAGATACGCAGTATTTT. Its translation is CSAAGISTDTQYF.

The rearrangement links TRBV20-1 to TRBJ2-7, with 7 bases matching TRBD2. This CDR3 contains 13 residues. V lost 5 bases to trimming and J lost 1 base; unmatched junction nucleotides: 5. CDR1 DFQATT and CDR2 SNEGSKA come from the germline V gene (reference sequence). The CDR3 sequence is CSAQSGKSYEQYF. The CDR3 coding sequence is TGCAGTGCTCAAAGCGGGAAATCCTACGAGCAGTACTTC.

About this clonotype: Its ends do not fully match the called genes, so a read error is possible. CDR3 DNA sequence: TGCAGTGATAGAGGGGACTTACGCAATGAGCAGTTCTTC. It is translated as CSDRGDLRNEQFF. The gene calls are TRBV20-1 and TRBJ2-1, with a weak D call TRBD2 (6 bases). Germline-derived CDR1 and CDR2 are DFQATT and SNEGSKA (reference sequence). The CDR3 spans 13 residues.

This clonotype has a count of ten or more. The chain joins TRBV20-1 to TRBJ1-1; TRBD1 matches at 9 bases. The CDR3 runs 14 residues. The junction had 11 bases not matched to a gene; V was cut back by 2 bases and J by 10 bases. Per the germline V gene, CDR1 is DFQATT and CDR2 is SNEGSKA (reference sequence). CDR3 in DNA: TGCAGTGCTAGACCAACTGACAGGGGGGGAGTAGCTTTCTTT. This codes for CSARPTDRGGVAFF.

This clonotype was picked up many times. V is TRBV6-1 and J is TRBJ1-3, with D possibly being TRBD1 (5 bases). The CDR3 consists of 14 residues. Germline CDR1 and CDR2: MNHNS and SASEGT. V lost 2 bases to trimming and J lost 2 bases, with 7 bases between them. CDR3 DNA: TGTGCCAGCAGTGAACAGGGCCCTGGAAACACCATATATTTT. It encodes CASSEQGPGNTIYF.

This clonotype has more than one count but fewer than ten. CDR3 bases: TGCAGTGCTAAAGGTCCTAGTTTTAAAGATGAGCAGTTCTTC. The encoded protein is CSAKGPSFKDEQFF. The chain couples TRBV20-1 to TRBJ2-1; D gene uncertain. In germline, CDR1 is DFQATT, CDR2 SNEGSKA (reference sequence). The CDR3 spans 14 residues. Between the trimmed V and J ends, which lost 4 bases and 8 bases, there was a span of 18 bases.

At least ten counts were recorded for this clonotype. This chain connects TRBV6-6 to TRBJ1-1, with D possibly matching TRBD1 (6 bases). There are 13 residues in the CDR3. Trimming cost V 6 bases and J 13 bases, with 21 bases left between them. Germline V gene data show CDR1 as MNHNY and CDR2 as SVGAGI (reference sequence). CDR3 nucleotide sequence: TGTGCCAGCAGGGGACATATTTCACCCACCGGTTTCTTT. Its protein is CASRGHISPTGFF.

This clonotype has ten or more counts. This rearrangement joins TRBV20-1 to TRBJ2-5; tentative D call: TRBD2 (5 bases). Germline V gives CDR1 DFQATT, CDR2 SNEGSKA (reference sequence). CDR3 size: 14 residues. V lost 0 bases, J lost 5 bases, and 13 bases lay in between. The CDR3 here is CSARDRREGETQYF. CDR3 DNA sequence: TGCAGTGCTAGAGATCGCCGGGAAGGCGAGACCCAGTACTTC.

At least ten counts were recorded for this clonotype. The chain joins TRBV20-1 to TRBJ2-1; D may be TRBD2 (5 bases). The V gene's germline CDR1 is DFQATT and CDR2 SNEGSKA (reference sequence). The CDR3 is 17 residues long. The V end was cut by 3 bases, the J end by 5 bases, with 23 bases between. CDR3 protein: CSASHGRTRATDNEQFF. Written as DNA, the CDR3 is TGCAGTGCTAGCCACGGACGAACTAGAGCGACTGACAATGAGCAGTTCTTC.

This clonotype was observed at least ten times. This chain uses TRBV5-1 with TRBJ2-3, with D perhaps TRBD1 or TRBD2 (5 bases each). Germline V gives CDR1 SGHRS, CDR2 YFSETQ. V lost 2 bases and J lost 6, with 16 bases in between. The CDR3 extends over 15 amino acids. The CDR3: CASSFDGGVADTQYF. The CDR3, as DNA: TGCGCCAGCAGCTTTGATGGGGGAGTCGCGGATACGCAGTATTTT. Full variable domain (remainder filled in from reference TRBV5-1 and TRBJ2-3): KAGVTQTPRYLIKTRGQQVTLSCSPISGHRSVSWYQQTPGQGLQFLFEYFSETQRNKGNFPGRFSGRQFSNSRSEMNVSTLELGDSALYLCASSFDGGVADTQYFGPGTRLTVL.